This T cell receptor beta chain was profiled in a study of T cells in Graves' hyperthyroidism and ophthalmopathy. Among ophthalmopathy patients, the Clinical Activity Score reached at least 3, the NOSPECS grade reached at least 4, and duration remained under 3 months. This clonotype has ten or more counts. Per germline, CDR1 GTSNPN and CDR2 SVGIG (reference sequence). V shed 3 bases and J shed 7 bases, with 15 bases lying between them. The CDR3 has 14 residues. Amplification of TCR beta CDR3 regions used RNA as the template. The study used the HTBI primer set for a first-round RT-PCR of the TCR CDR3. TCRdb reprocessed the multiplex PCR reads via MiXCR and lists one record per CDR3 protein. The table has around 350,000 distinct CDR3 sequences, roughly 15% seen once; the top ten hold roughly 19%.

The sequencing sample was made of blood. The gene calls are TRBV30 and TRBJ2-2; tentatively, D is TRBD2 (6 bases). The receptor was isolated from a woman aged 60 to 75 with Graves' ophthalmopathy. CDR3: CAWSARLVGGELFF. The CDR3 DNA reads as TGTGCCTGGAGCGCTAGACTAGTGGGCGGGGAGCTGTTTTTT.